This TCR beta chain emerged from a study of blood T cells in healthy people across ages. The CDR3 consists of 14 residues. Trimming removed 1 base from V and 8 bases from J, with 14 bases in between. CDR1 is MGHDK and CDR2 is SYGVNS in the germline V gene. For the second PCR, which ran for about 7 to 11 cycles, a sample-barcoded 5' primer and a J-beta primer mix were used. MiXCR, applied by TCRdb to the 5' RACE reads, yields one record per CDR3 protein. The sample shows approximately 790,000 distinct CDR3 sequences, around 62% of them seen only once. Study conclusions and caveats: As naive T cell percentage varied, TCR beta diversity correlated strongly with it. A greater number of naive CD4+ cells and higher diversity distinguished long-lived donors from aged donors.

PBMCs, at least 6 million per sample, were isolated. The total RNA that was extracted per sample amounted to at least 5.5 micrograms. A remark on this clonotype: No antigen is known for it.

Sequenced material: blood. The origin of this receptor is a man under 40 in good health. This chain connects TRBV25-1 to TRBJ1-2; a weak D match, TRBD1 (5 bases). This chain's CDR3 is CASSELWQGGGYTF. DNA for the CDR3: TGTGCCAGCAGTGAATTGTGGCAGGGAGGGGGCTACACCTTC.